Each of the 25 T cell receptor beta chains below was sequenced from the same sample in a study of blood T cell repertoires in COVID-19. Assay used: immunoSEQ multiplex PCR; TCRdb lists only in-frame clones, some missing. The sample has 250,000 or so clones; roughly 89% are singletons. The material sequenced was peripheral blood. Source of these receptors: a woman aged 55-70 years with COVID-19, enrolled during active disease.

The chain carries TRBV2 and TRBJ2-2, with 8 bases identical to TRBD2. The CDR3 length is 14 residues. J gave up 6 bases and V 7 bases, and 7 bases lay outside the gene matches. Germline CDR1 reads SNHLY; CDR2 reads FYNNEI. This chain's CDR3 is CASINGGAAGELFF. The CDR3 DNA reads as TGTGCCAGCATTAACGGGGGGGCCGCCGGGGAGCTGTTTTTT.

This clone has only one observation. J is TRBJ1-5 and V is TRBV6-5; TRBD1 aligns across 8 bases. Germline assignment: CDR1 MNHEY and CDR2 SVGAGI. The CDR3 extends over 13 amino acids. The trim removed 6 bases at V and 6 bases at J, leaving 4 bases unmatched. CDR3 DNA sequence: TGTGCCAGCAGCCAGGACAGGGCTCAGCCCCAGCATTTT. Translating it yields CASSQDRAQPQHF.

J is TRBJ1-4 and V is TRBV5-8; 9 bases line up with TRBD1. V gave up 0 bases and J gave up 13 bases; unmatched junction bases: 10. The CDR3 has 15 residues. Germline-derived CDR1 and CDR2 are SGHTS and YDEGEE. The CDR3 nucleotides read TGTGCCAGCAGCTTGGTGTCGGGACAGGGACAGTCACTGTTTTTT. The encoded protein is CASSLVSGQGQSLFF.

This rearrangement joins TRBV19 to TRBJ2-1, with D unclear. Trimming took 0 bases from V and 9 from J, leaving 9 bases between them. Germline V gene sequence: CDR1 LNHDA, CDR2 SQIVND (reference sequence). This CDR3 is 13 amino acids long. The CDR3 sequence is CASSIDGGGEQFF. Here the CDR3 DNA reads TGTGCCAGTAGTATAGACGGTGGCGGTGAGCAGTTCTTC.

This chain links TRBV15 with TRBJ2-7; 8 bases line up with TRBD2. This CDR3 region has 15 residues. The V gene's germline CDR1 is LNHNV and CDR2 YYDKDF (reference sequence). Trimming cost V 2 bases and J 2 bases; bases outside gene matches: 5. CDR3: CATSRLSGTAYEQYF. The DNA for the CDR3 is TGTGCCACCAGCAGACTTAGCGGGACCGCCTACGAGCAGTACTTC.

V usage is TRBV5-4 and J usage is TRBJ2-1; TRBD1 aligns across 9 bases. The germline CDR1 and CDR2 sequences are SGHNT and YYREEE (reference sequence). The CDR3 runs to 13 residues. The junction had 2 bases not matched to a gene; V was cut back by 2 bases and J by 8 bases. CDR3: CASSLTGGDEQFF. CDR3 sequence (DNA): TGTGCCAGCAGCTTAACAGGGGGCGATGAGCAGTTCTTC.

CDR3 nucleotide sequence: TGTGCCACCGCCCGGGGACAGGCCCCCTACGAGCAGTACTTC. Encoded protein: CATARGQAPYEQYF. J is TRBJ2-7 and V is TRBV6-5, with 8 bases lining up with TRBD1. With 10 bases clipped from V and 2 bases from J, the junction kept 10 bases outside the gene matches. This CDR3 is 14 amino acids long. Germline CDR1 MNHEY, CDR2 SVGAGI.

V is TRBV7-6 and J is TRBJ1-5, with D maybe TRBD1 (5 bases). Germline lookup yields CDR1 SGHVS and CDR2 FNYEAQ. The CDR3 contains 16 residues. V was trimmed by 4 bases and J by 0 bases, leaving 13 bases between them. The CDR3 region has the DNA TGTGCCAGCAGCTCAGGGATAAGGGGTAGCAATCAGCCCCAGCATTTT. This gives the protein CASSSGIRGSNQPQHF.

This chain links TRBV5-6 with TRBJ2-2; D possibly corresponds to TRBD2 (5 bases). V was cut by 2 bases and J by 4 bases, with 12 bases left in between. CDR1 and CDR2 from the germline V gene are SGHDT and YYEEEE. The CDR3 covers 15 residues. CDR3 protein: CASSLRPSGTGELFF. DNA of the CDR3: TGTGCCAGCAGCTTAAGGCCAAGCGGCACCGGGGAGCTGTTTTTT.

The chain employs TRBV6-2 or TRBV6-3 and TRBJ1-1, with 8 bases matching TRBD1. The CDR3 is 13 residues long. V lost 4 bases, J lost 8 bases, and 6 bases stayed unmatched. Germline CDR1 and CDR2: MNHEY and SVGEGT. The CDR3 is CASSLSRDREAFF. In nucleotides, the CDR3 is TGTGCCAGCAGTTTATCCCGGGACAGGGAAGCTTTCTTT.

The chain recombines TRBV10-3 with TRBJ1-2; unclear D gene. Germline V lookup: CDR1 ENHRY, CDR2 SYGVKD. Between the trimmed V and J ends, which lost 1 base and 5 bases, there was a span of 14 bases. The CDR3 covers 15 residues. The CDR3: CAISEFLAGRYGYTF. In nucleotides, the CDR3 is TGTGCCATCAGTGAGTTCCTCGCGGGGAGATATGGCTACACCTTC.

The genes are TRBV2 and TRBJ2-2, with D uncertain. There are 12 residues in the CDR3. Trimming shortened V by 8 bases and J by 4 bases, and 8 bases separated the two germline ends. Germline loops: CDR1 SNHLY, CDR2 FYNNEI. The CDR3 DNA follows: TGTGCCAGCGGGCCAGGCACCGGGGAGCTGTTTTTT. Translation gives CASGPGTGELFF.

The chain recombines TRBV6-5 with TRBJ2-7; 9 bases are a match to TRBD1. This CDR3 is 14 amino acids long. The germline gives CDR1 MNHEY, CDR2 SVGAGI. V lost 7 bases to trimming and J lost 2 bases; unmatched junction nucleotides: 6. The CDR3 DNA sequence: TGTGCCAGCAAAGGGACAGGGTCTACCTACGAGCAGTACTTC. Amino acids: CASKGTGSTYEQYF.

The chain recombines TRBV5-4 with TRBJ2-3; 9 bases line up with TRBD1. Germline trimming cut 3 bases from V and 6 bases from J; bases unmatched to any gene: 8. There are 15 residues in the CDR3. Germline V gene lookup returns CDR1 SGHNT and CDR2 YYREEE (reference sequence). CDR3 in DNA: TGTGCCAGCAGCTCGAGGACAGGGGTCGACGATACGCAGTATTTT. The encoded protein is CASSSRTGVDDTQYF.

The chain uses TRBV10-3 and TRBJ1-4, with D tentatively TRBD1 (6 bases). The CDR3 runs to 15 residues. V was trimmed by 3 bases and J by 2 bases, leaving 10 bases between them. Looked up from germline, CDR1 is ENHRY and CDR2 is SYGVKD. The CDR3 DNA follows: TGTGCCATCAGTGAACAGGGTTCTACTAATGAAAAACTGTTTTTT. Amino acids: CAISEQGSTNEKLFF.

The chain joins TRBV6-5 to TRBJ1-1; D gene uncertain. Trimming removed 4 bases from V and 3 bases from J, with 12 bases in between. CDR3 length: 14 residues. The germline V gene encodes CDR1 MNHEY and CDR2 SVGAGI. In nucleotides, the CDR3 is TGTGCCAGCAGTTCCCTCATAACGGACACTGAAGCTTTCTTT. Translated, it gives CASSSLITDTEAFF.

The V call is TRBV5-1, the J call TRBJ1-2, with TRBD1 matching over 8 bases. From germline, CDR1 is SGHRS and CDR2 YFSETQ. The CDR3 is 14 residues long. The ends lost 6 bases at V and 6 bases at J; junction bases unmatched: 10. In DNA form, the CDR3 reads TGCGCCAGCACGAAGGACAGGGAGGCCGATGGCTACACCTTC. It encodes CASTKDREADGYTF.

Here the CDR3 DNA reads TGTGCCAGCAGCTCCCATTCGACAGGGAGAGGCAATCAGCCCCAGCATTTT. Encoded protein: CASSSHSTGRGNQPQHF. The chain combines TRBV7-2 with TRBJ1-5; 7 nucleotides agree with TRBD1. This CDR3 comprises 17 residues. V was clipped by 4 bases and J by 2 bases; unmatched bases: 11. Germline CDR1 reads SGHTA; CDR2 reads FQGNSA.

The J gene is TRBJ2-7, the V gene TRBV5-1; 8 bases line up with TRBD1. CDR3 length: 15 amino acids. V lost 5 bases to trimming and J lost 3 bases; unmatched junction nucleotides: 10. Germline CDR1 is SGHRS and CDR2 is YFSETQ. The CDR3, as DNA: TGCGCCAGCAGGCCAACAGGGGGAAACCGCTACGAGCAGTACTTC. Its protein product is CASRPTGGNRYEQYF.

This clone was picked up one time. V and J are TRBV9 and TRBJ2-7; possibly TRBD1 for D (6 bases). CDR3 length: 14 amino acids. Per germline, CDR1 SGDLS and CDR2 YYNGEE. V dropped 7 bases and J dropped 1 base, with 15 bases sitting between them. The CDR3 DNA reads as TGTGCCAGCGGATCCTCAGGGGTATCCTACGAGCAGTACTTC. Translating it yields CASGSSGVSYEQYF. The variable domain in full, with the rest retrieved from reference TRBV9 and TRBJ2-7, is DSGVTQTPKHLITATGQRVTLRCSPRSGDLSVYWYQQSLDQGLQFLIQYYNGEERAKGNILERFSAQQFPDLHSELNLSSLELGDSALYFCASGSSGVSYEQYFGPGTRLTVT.

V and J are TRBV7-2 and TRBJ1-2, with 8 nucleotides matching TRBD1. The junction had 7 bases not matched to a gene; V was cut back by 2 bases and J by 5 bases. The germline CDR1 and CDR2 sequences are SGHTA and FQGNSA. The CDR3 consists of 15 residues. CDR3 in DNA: TGTGCCAGCAGCTTAACCAGGGGGCGAAGTTATGGCTACACCTTC. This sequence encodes CASSLTRGRSYGYTF. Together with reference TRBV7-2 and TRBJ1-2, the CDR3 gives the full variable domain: GAGVSQSPSNKVTEKGKDVELRCDPISGHTALYWYRQSLGQGLEFLIYFQGNSAPDKSGLPSDRFSAERTGGSVSTLTIQRTQQEDSAVYLCASSLTRGRSYGYTFGSGTRLTVV.

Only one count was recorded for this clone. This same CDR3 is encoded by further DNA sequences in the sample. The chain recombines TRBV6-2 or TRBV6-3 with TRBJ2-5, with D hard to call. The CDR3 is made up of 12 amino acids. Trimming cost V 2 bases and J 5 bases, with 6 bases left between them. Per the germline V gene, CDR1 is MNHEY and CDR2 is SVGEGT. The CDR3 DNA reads TGTGCCAGCAGTTACGTCCGGGAGACCCAGTACTTC. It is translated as CASSYVRETQYF.

CDR3 sequence: CASSQDQGRYGYTF. The DNA of the CDR3 is TGTGCCAGCAGCCAAGATCAGGGCCGCTATGGCTACACCTTC. This sequence joins TRBV3-1 (or the pseudogene TRBV3-2) and TRBJ1-2, with D tentatively TRBD1 (5 bases). Germline values: CDR1 LGHDT, CDR2 YNNKEL (reference sequence). With 0 bases removed from V and 4 bases from J, the gap between germline ends came to 9 bases. The length of the CDR3 is 14 residues.

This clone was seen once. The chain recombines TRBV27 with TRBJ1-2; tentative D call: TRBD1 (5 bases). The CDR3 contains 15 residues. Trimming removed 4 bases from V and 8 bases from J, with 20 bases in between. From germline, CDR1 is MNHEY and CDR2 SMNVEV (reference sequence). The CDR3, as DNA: TGTGCCAGCAGTTCTAAAGACGACAGAGTGAGGGGCTACACCTTC. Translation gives CASSSKDDRVRGYTF.

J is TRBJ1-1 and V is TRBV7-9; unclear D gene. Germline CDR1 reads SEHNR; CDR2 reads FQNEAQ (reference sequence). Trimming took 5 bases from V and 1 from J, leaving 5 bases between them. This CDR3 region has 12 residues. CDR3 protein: CASSERNTEAFF. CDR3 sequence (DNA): TGTGCCAGCAGCGAGAGGAACACTGAAGCTTTCTTT.